The 20 T cell receptor beta chains given below trace back to one sample, sequenced in a study of T cell responses to AZD1222 COVID-19 vaccine. Here immunoSEQ multiplex PCR was the method, and the copy in TCRdb shows in-frame clones only, minus some. This sample has 100,000 or so clones, with around nine tenths found just once. The material sequenced was peripheral blood, taken on day 0 of AZD1222 vaccination. Every receptor here comes from an adult in good health.

In DNA, the CDR3 is TGTGCCAGCAGTTTTGGGACACGGTCGTTTTCACCCCTCCACTTT. It codes for CASSFGTRSFSPLHF. The rearrangement links TRBV27 to TRBJ1-6; the D gene is possibly TRBD1 (6 bases). V was shortened by 3 bases and J by 9 bases, with 15 bases between the two germline ends. From germline, CDR1 is MNHEY and CDR2 SMNVEV (reference sequence). The CDR3 totals 15 residues.

This clone was seen just once. J is TRBJ1-5 and V is TRBV7-9, with a possible D match to TRBD1 (5 bases). The germline V gene encodes CDR1 SEHNR and CDR2 FQNEAQ (reference sequence). There are 19 residues in the CDR3. Trimming took off 6 bases at V and 2 bases at J, with 26 bases between the two ends. The CDR3 nucleotides read TGTGCCAGCAGTCCAAACCCCCCATGGGGGATGGGGGGCAATCAGCCCCAGCATTTT. Its translation is CASSPNPPWGMGGNQPQHF.

This chain joins TRBV6-6 and TRBJ1-1; 12 bases line up with TRBD1. This CDR3 spans 16 amino acids. Germline CDR1 is MNHNY and CDR2 is SVGAGI (reference sequence). J was trimmed by 4 bases and V by 5 bases; bases with no gene match: 8. CDR3 DNA sequence: TGTGCCAGCAGTCCCGGGACAGGGGGCGCGAGCACTGAAGCTTTCTTT. This encodes CASSPGTGGASTEAFF.

The V and J genes are TRBV7-8 and TRBJ2-7, with 11 bases matching TRBD2. This CDR3 comprises 17 residues. Germline CDR1 SGHVS, CDR2 FQNEAQ. The V and J ends lost 3 bases and 5 bases, in that order; junction bases with no gene match: 12. The CDR3 DNA is TGTGCCAGCAGCTTCCTTTCTAGCGGGAGGTGGCCGGACGAGCAGTACTTC. Translated, it gives CASSFLSSGRWPDEQYF.

The chain recombines TRBV6-1 with TRBJ2-5; 11 bases match TRBD2. The germline CDR1 and CDR2 sequences are MNHNS and SASEGT. J was trimmed by 5 bases and V by 1 base; bases with no gene match: 3. This CDR3 region has 15 residues. CDR3 amino acids: CASSEGLAGRETQYF. The CDR3 bases are TGTGCCAGCAGTGAAGGACTAGCGGGGAGGGAGACCCAGTACTTC.

This chain joins TRBV5-6 and TRBJ1-1; TRBD1 matches 8 bases. The CDR3 sequence is 14 residues long. V lost 4 bases, J lost 6 bases, and 8 bases stayed unmatched. Per germline, CDR1 SGHDT and CDR2 YYEEEE. DNA of the CDR3: TGTGCCAGCAGCAGAGACAGGGGAAGGTCTGAAGCTTTCTTT. Protein product: CASSRDRGRSEAFF.

This clone was counted once. This sequence joins TRBV30 and TRBJ1-1; 7 positions agree with TRBD1. This CDR3 comprises 13 residues. With V trimmed by 5 bases and J by 0 bases, 3 bases remained unmatched. Germline V CDR1 and CDR2: GTSNPN, SVGIG (reference sequence). The CDR3, as DNA: TGTGCCTGGGCGGGACAGATGAACACTGAAGCTTTCTTT. Its protein product is CAWAGQMNTEAFF.

The chain carries TRBV5-6 and TRBJ2-7; 7 nucleotides agree with TRBD2. V trimming: 4 bases; J trimming: 0 bases; junction bases outside the gene matches: 10. This CDR3 has 16 amino acids. Germline V gene data show CDR1 as SGHDT and CDR2 as YYEEEE. The CDR3 sequence: CASSRLGAGVSYEQYF. DNA for the CDR3: TGTGCCAGCAGCCGACTTGGGGCGGGAGTCTCCTACGAGCAGTACTTC.

The chain combines TRBV28 with TRBJ1-2, with 8 bases matching TRBD1. Unmatched junction bases numbered 3, after V lost 8 bases and J lost 1 base. The CDR3 is made up of 13 amino acids. From germline, CDR1 is MDHEN and CDR2 SYDVKM. The CDR3 DNA reads as TGTGCCAGCCGTGGACAGGGTAACTATGGCTACACCTTC. Its translation is CASRGQGNYGYTF.

The chain links TRBV29-1 to TRBJ1-2, with D maybe TRBD1 (6 bases). Trimming pared 2 bases from V and 4 bases from J, leaving 29 bases between. The CDR3 spans 19 residues. Germline V lookup: CDR1 SQVTM, CDR2 ANQGSEA. As DNA, the CDR3 is TGCAGCGTTGAAAAGAGGGGGGATTATGCTATTGGAGGAAGCTATGGCTACACCTTC. Its protein product is CSVEKRGDYAIGGSYGYTF.

V gene TRBV30 combines with J gene TRBJ2-3; 11 bases are a match to TRBD2. The CDR3 has 16 amino acids. V lost 0 bases and J lost 3; bases outside the gene matches: 5. The germline CDR1 and CDR2 sequences are GTSNPN and SVGIG (reference sequence). This CDR3 reads CAWSVTLAGATDTQYF. The CDR3 DNA sequence: TGTGCCTGGAGTGTAACACTAGCGGGAGCTACAGATACGCAGTATTTT. The variable domain in full, with the rest retrieved from reference TRBV30 and TRBJ2-3, is SQTIHQWPATLVQPVGSPLSLECTVEGTSNPNLYWYRQAAGRGLQLLFYSVGIGQISSEVPQNLSASRPQDRQFILSSKKLLLSDSGFYLCAWSVTLAGATDTQYFGPGTRLTVL.

For this clone: Other DNA sequences in this sample translate to the same CDR3. The chain joins TRBV14 to TRBJ1-6; TRBD1 aligns across 7 bases. The CDR3 consists of 15 residues. Per the germline V gene, CDR1 is SGHDN and CDR2 is FVKESK. The V segment lost 0 bases and the J segment 7 bases; nucleotides outside the gene matches: 3. CDR3 DNA sequence: TGTGCCAGCAGCCAAGAACAGGGGTCAAATTCACCCCTCCACTTT. This codes for CASSQEQGSNSPLHF.

In DNA, the CDR3 is TGCGCCAGCAGCCCATTGGACAGGGGGGGCGAAAAACTGTTTTTT. Translated, it gives CASSPLDRGGEKLFF. The V and J genes are TRBV4-1 and TRBJ1-4; TRBD1 matches 10 bases. The CDR3 loop spans 15 amino acids. Looked up from germline, CDR1 is MGHRA and CDR2 is YSYEKL. J lost 8 bases, V lost 4 bases, and 7 bases had no gene match.

This clone was observed a handful of times. The chain employs TRBV10-3 and TRBJ1-2; 10 bases align to TRBD1. V gave up 5 bases and J gave up 3 bases; unmatched junction bases: 3. The CDR3 is 14 amino acids. Germline lookup yields CDR1 ENHRY and CDR2 SYGVKD. CDR3 residues: CAISSGTGDYGYTF. The CDR3 nucleotides are TGTGCCATCAGTTCCGGGACAGGGGACTATGGCTACACCTTC.

The chain combines TRBV27 with TRBJ1-5; D not resolved. Germline V gene data show CDR1 as MNHEY and CDR2 as SMNVEV (reference sequence). The CDR3 extends over 13 amino acids. Deletions cut 3 bases from V and 5 bases from J, with 8 bases between. CDR3 region: CASSFGPHQPQHF. Written as DNA, the CDR3 is TGTGCCAGCAGTTTCGGCCCCCATCAGCCCCAGCATTTT.

The chain combines TRBV30 with TRBJ2-7; TRBD2 matches 10 bases. The ends lost 3 bases at V and 2 bases at J; junction bases unmatched: 13. Germline V CDR1 and CDR2: GTSNPN, SVGIG (reference sequence). This CDR3 region has 17 residues. The CDR3 bases are TGTGCCTGGAGCGAGGGGGGTAGCGGGAGGCCCCCCTACGAGCAGTACTTC. Protein product: CAWSEGGSGRPPYEQYF.

The V and J genes are TRBV6-5 and TRBJ1-1, with 7 bases identical to TRBD1. The germline gives CDR1 MNHEY, CDR2 SVGAGI. Trimming took 8 bases from V and 5 from J; bases not matched to a gene: 8. CDR3 size: 13 residues. The CDR3 DNA reads as TGTGCCAGCGGGCAGGGGGGACAGACTGAAGCTTTCTTT. Translation gives CASGQGGQTEAFF.

The genes are TRBV5-4 and TRBJ2-1; D call uncertain. With 0 bases removed from V and 6 bases from J, the gap between germline ends came to 7 bases. CDR3 length equals 13 residues. Per germline, CDR1 SGHNT and CDR2 YYREEE (reference sequence). CDR3 coding DNA: TGTGCCAGCAGCTTGGAGTTTAGCAATGAGCAGTTCTTC. It encodes CASSLEFSNEQFF.

V is TRBV7-3 and J is TRBJ2-2; D possibly matches TRBD1 or TRBD2 (5 bases each). CDR1 SGHTA and CDR2 FQGTGA come from the germline V gene. CDR3 length: 16 residues. Trimming cost V 5 bases and J 2 bases, with 15 bases left between them. This CDR3 is CASSPSGTTNTGELFF. For the CDR3, the DNA is TGTGCCAGCAGCCCAAGTGGGACGACCAACACCGGGGAGCTGTTTTTT.

The chain uses TRBV6-5 and TRBJ2-2, with TRBD2 as a possible D gene (6 bases). V shed 7 bases and J shed 3 bases, with 12 bases lying between them. CDR3 length equals 14 residues. Per the germline V gene, CDR1 is MNHEY and CDR2 is SVGAGI. The CDR3 sequence: CASTPLADTGELFF. For the CDR3, the DNA is TGTGCCAGCACCCCATTAGCGGACACCGGGGAGCTGTTTTTT.